The T cell receptor (beta chain) under discussion was sequenced for a study of T cell repertoires in cytomegalovirus infection. The overall study: Shared public TCR beta signatures pointed to both CMV infection and a matching HLA type.

Details on this clonotype: Its antigen is not identified.

TCRdb reanalysed the reads using MiXCR and keeps one entry per CDR3 protein. The repertoire includes 250,000 or so distinct CDR3 sequences, approximately 15% of them detected once, and around 47% sits in the top ten. Study findings and constraints: CMV carriers with the relevant HLA were identified by cumulative public TCR beta family frequency. What dominated the ex vivo response were HLA-C-restricted CMV-specific TCR beta clonotypes.

The TCR comes from a human donor in good health (CMV status not recorded). Some clones in this sample may be carry-over from other donors' samples. Sequenced sample: CD8+ T cells from PBMCs.

The CDR3 sequence is CASSEGATTNEKLFF. Here the CDR3 DNA reads TGTGCCAGCAGTGAGGGGGCAACTACTAATGAAAAACTGTTTTTT. The chain has TRBV11-2 and TRBJ1-4, with 7 bases matching TRBD1. This CDR3 comprises 15 residues. Unmatched junction bases numbered 6, after V lost 6 bases and J lost 2 bases. Germline V CDR1 and CDR2: SGHAT, FQNNGV.